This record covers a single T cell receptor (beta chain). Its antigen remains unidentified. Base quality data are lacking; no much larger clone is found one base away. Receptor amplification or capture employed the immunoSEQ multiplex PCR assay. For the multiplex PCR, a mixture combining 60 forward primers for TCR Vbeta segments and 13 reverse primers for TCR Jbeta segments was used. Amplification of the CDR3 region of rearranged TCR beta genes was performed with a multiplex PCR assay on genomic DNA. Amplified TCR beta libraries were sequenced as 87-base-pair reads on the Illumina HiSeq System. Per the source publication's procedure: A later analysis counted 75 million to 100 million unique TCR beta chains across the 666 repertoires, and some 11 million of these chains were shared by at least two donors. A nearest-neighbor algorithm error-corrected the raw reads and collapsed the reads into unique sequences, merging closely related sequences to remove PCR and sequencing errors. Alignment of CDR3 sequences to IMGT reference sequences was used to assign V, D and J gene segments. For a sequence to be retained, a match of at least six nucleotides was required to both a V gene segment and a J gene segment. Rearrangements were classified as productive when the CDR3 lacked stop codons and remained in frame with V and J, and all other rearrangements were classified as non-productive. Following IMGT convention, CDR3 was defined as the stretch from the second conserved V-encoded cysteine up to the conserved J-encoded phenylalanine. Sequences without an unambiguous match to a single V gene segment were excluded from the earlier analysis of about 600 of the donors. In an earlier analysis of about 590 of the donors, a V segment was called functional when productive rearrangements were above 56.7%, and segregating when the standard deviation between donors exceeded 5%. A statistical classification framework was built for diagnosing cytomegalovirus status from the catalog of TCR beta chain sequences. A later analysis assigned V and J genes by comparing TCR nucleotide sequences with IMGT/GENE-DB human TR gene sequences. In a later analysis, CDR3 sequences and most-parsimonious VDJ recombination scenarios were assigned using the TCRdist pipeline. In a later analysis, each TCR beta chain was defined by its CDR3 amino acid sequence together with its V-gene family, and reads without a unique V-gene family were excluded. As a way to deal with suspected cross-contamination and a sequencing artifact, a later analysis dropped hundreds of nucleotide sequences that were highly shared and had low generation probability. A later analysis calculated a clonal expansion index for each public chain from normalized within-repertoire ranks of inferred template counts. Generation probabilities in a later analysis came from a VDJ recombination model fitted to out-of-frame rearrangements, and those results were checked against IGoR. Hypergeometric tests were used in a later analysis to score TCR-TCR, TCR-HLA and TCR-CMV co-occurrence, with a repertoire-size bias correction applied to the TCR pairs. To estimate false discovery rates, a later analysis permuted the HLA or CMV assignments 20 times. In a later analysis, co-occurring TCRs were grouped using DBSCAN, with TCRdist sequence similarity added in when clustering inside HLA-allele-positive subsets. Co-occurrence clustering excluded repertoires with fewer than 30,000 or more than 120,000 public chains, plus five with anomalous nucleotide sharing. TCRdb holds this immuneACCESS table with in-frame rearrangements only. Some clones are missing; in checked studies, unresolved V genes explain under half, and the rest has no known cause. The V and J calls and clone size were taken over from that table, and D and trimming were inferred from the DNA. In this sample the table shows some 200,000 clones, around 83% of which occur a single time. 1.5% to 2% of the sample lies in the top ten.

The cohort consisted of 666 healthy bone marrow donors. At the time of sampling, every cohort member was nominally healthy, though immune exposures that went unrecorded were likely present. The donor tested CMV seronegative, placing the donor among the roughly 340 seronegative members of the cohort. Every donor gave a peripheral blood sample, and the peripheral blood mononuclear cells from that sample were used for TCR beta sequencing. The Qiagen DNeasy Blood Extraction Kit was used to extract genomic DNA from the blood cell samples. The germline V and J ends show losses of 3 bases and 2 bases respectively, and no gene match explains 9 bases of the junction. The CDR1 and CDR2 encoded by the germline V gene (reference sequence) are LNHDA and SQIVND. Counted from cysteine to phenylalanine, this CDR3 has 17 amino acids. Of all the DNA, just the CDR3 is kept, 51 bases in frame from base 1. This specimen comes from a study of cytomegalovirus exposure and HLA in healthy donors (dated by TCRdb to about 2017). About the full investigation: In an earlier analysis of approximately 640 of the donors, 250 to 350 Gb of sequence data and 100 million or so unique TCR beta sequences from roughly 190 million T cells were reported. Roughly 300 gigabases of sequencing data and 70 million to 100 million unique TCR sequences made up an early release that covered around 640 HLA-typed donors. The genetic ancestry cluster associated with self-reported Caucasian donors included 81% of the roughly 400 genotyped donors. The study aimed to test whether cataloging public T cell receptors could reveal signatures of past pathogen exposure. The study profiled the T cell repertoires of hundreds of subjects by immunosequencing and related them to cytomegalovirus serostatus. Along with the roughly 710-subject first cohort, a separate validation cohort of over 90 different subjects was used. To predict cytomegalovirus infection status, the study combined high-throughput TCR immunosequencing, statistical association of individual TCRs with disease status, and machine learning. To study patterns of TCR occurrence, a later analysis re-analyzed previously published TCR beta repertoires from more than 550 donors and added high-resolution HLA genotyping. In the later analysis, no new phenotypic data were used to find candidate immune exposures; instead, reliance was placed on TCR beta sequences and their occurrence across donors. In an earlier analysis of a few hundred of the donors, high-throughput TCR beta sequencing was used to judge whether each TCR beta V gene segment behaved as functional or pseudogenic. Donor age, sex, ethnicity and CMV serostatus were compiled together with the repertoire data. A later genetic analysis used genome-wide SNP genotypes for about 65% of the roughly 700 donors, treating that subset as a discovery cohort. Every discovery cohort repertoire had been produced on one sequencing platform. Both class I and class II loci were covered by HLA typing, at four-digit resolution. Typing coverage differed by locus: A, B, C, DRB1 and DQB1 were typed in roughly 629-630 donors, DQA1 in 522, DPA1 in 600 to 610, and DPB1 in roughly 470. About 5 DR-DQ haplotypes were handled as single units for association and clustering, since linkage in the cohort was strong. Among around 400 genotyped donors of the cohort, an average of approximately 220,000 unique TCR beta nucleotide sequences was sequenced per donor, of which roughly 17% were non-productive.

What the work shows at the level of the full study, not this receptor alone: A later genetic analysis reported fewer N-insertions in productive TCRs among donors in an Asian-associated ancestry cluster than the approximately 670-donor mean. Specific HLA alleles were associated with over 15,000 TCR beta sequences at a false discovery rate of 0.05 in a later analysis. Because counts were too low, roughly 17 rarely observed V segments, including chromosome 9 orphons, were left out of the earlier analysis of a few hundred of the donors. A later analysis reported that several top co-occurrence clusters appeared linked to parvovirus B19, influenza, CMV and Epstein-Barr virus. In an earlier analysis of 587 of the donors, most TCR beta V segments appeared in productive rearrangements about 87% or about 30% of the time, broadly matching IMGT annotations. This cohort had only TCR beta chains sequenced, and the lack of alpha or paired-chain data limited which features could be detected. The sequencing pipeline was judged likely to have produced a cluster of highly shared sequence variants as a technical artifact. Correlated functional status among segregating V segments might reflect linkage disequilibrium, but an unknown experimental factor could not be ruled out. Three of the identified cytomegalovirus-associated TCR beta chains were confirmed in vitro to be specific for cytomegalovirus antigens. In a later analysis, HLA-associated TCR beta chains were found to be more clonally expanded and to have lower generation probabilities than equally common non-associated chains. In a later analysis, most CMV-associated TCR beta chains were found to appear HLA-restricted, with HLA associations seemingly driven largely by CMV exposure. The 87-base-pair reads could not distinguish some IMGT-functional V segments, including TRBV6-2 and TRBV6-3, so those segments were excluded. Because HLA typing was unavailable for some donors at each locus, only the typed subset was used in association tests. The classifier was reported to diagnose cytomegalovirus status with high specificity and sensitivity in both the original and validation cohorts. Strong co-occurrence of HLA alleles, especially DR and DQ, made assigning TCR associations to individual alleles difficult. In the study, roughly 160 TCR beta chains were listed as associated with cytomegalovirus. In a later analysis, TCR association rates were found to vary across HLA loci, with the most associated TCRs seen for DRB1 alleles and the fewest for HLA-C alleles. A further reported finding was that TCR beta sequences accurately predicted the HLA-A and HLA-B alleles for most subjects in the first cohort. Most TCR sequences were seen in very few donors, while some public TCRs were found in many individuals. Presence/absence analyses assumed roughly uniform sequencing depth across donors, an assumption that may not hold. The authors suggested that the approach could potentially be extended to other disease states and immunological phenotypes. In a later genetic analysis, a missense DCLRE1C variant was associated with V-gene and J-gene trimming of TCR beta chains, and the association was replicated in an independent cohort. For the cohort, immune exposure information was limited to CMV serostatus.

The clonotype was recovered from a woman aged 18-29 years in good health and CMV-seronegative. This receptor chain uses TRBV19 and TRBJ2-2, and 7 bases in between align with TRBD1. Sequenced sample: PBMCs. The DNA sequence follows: TGTGCCAGTAGTATGTCAGGGCAGGGGGTTAACACCGGGGAGCTGTTTTTT. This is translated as CASSMSGQGVNTGELFF.